These T cell receptor beta chains were read from a single sample in a study of high-grade serous ovarian cancer treatment subgroups. Produced via immunoSEQ multiplex PCR; TCRdb's table is partial and in-frame only. The data hold several thousand clones, with 75% to 90% observed a single time. The source material was tumor tissue. Receptors originate from a human donor with high-grade serous ovarian cancer. Both conserved end residues are part of each CDR3. The D gene is left open where the match is weak. Size values are once, few and many counts, or a class for expanded clones, and some rows have none.

TRBV6-5	12	.	TRBJ2-5	.	TGTGCCAGCAGTTACTCCGGAGAGACCCAGTACTTC	CASSYSGETQYF
TRBV6-5	14	.	TRBJ2-7	few	TGTGCCAGCACCCTGGACCCGAGCTCCTACGAGCAGTACTTC	CASTLDPSSYEQYF
TRBV30	14	.	TRBJ2-3	.	TGTGCCTGGAGTGGACGGGTTAGCACAGATACGCAGTATTTT	CAWSGRVSTDTQYF
TRBV13	12	.	TRBJ1-1	.	TGTGCCAGCAGCTTTCTACGAACTGAAGCTTTCTTT	CASSFLRTEAFF
TRBV19	16	TRBD2	TRBJ2-7	.	TGTGCCAGTAGTATAGGAGGGACTAGCGGGAGCTACGAGCAGTACTTC	CASSIGGTSGSYEQYF
TRBV28	12	.	TRBJ2-5	.	TGTGCCAGCAGTTTACGGCAAGAGACCCAGTACTTC	CASSLRQETQYF
TRBV5-1	16	TRBD2	TRBJ2-2	.	TGCGCCAGCAGCCCTGTAGCGGGAGGCCGCACCGGGGAGCTGTTTTTT	CASSPVAGGRTGELFF
TRBV4-2	15	.	TRBJ2-5	once	TGTGCCAGCAGCTCGGAGGGGGGGACCTTCGAGACCCAGTACTTC	CASSSEGGTFETQYF
TRBV7-9	12	TRBD2	TRBJ2-5	.	TGTGCGGGCGGGGGGCCTGAAGAGACCCAGTACTTC	CAGGGPEETQYF
TRBV14	14	TRBD1	TRBJ2-4	.	TGTGCCAGCAGCCAAGAACAGGGGGTAAACATTCAGTACTTC	CASSQEQGVNIQYF
TRBV11-2	17	TRBD1	TRBJ2-5	.	TGTGCCAGCAGCTTAGATATCGCCAGGGGGAGCCAAGAGACCCAGTACTTC	CASSLDIARGSQETQYF
TRBV7-2	16	.	TRBJ2-1	.	TGTGCCAGCAGCTTATCACGCGGCGACTCCTACAATGAGCAGTTCTTC	CASSLSRGDSYNEQFF
TRBV7-6	17	TRBD2	TRBJ2-7	.	TGTGCCAGCAGCCCTCTCAAGCCGGGGGGGCGCGCCGACGAGCAGTACTTC	CASSPLKPGGRADEQYF
TRBV28	14	TRBD2	TRBJ2-7	.	TGTGCCAGCAGAGCTAGCGGGAGAAATGGCGAGCAGTACTTC	CASRASGRNGEQYF
TRBV19	11	.	TRBJ2-7	.	TGTGCCAGTAATAATGGCCTGGAGCAGTACTTC	CASNNGLEQYF
TRBV7-2	16	.	TRBJ2-7	.	TGTGCCAGCAGCTTATTGGCCGACAGGTCATCCTACGAGCAGTACTTC	CASSLLADRSSYEQYF
TRBV15	13	.	TRBJ2-3	.	TGTGCCACCAGCTTGGGGGGGCCAGATACGCAGTATTTT	CATSLGGPDTQYF
TRBV5-5	14	TRBD2	TRBJ2-7	.	TGTGCCAGCAGCTTGATGGGGGGGGATAGGGAGCAGTACTTC	CASSLMGGDREQYF
TRBV9	18	TRBD1	TRBJ1-6	.	TGTGCCAGCAGCGTTGGGCCGGCCCGGACAGGGCAGAATTCACCCCTCCACTTT	CASSVGPARTGQNSPLHF
TRBV9	15	.	TRBJ2-5	once	TGTGCCAGCAGCGTAGCTTTATTCAGACAAGAGACCCAGTACTTC	CASSVALFRQETQYF
TRBV5-4	17	.	TRBJ2-3	.	TGTGCCAGCAGCTTTAGGGGGGTAAGCGTTAGCACAGATACGCAGTATTTT	CASSFRGVSVSTDTQYF
TRBV30	14	.	TRBJ2-6	.	TGTGCCTGGAGTCGGCCCTCTGGGGCCAACGTCCTGACTTTC	CAWSRPSGANVLTF
TRBV6-1	13	.	TRBJ2-2	.	TGTGCCAGCAGTGAGAGGGTGTTCGGGGAGCTGTTTTTT	CASSERVFGELFF
TRBV2	15	.	TRBJ2-2	.	TGTGCCAGCAGTGAATTGCGGAGGGAGGCCGGGGAGCTGTTTTTT	CASSELRREAGELFF
TRBV6-1	14	TRBD2	TRBJ2-7	.	TGTGCCAGCAGAAGACTAGCGGAAAGCTACGAGCAGTACTTC	CASRRLAESYEQYF
TRBV25-1	12	.	TRBJ2-7	.	TGTGCCAGCAGTAGGCAGGGCTACGAGCAGTACTTC	CASSRQGYEQYF
TRBV15	15	.	TRBJ2-5	.	TGTGCCACCAGCAGAGATAGCAGGACCCAAGAGACCCAGTACTTC	CATSRDSRTQETQYF
TRBV28	11	.	TRBJ2-7	.	TGTGCCAGCAGATGGGGATACGAGCAGTACTTC	CASRWGYEQYF
TRBV28	17	.	TRBJ2-6	.	TGTGCCAGCAGCCCCGTCATAGGGGTCTCTGGGGCCAACGTCCTGACTTTC	CASSPVIGVSGANVLTF
TRBV28	12	TRBD1	TRBJ2-5	few	TGTGCCAGCAGGACAGGGGGCGAGACCCAGTACTTC	CASRTGGETQYF
TRBV4-1	17	.	TRBJ1-5	.	TGCGCCAGCAGCCAAGCACTTCACGGTAGAGGGAATCAGCCCCAGCATTTT	CASSQALHGRGNQPQHF
TRBV5-1	18	TRBD1	TRBJ1-6	.	TGCGCCAGCAGCGTAGGGACAGGGGGCCTCTCCTATAATTCACCCCTCCACTTT	CASSVGTGGLSYNSPLHF
TRBV7-2	12	.	TRBJ2-1	.	TGTGCCAGCAGTTTGGGGCTCCATGAGCAGTTCTTC	CASSLGLHEQFF
TRBV28	18	.	TRBJ2-1	.	TGTGCCAGCAGTTCTCCTTCCTTAGGAGCACACTCCTACAATGAGCAGTTCTTC	CASSSPSLGAHSYNEQFF
TRBV30	14	TRBD1	TRBJ2-7	.	TGTGCCCTAGCTAGGGACAGGGGATACGTCGAGCAGTACTTC	CALARDRGYVEQYF
TRBV11-2	13	.	TRBJ1-3	.	TGTGCCAGCAGCTTAGATTGGAGCGCGACCATATATTTT	CASSLDWSATIYF
TRBV9	14	.	TRBJ2-3	.	TGTGCCAGCAGCGCCCTCACGAGCACAGATACGCAGTATTTT	CASSALTSTDTQYF
TRBV19	15	TRBD1	TRBJ1-1	.	TGTGCCAGTAGTATAGATGGGACAGGGGGCACTGAAGCTTTCTTT	CASSIDGTGGTEAFF
TRBV5-4	13	.	TRBJ2-7	.	TGTGCCAGCAGCTTTCTTGTCGGGTCCGAGCAGTACTTC	CASSFLVGSEQYF
TRBV19	13	.	TRBJ2-5	.	TGTGCCAGTAGTCTGAGGGACCAAGAGACCCAGTACTTC	CASSLRDQETQYF
TRBV5-5	13	TRBD1	TRBJ1-2	few	TGTGCCAGCAGCTTGGGACAGGGGCTTGGCTACACCTTC	CASSLGQGLGYTF
TRBV5-6	14	TRBD1	TRBJ2-7	.	TGTGCCAGCAGCTTGTGGGGACAGGGCTACGAGCAGTACTTC	CASSLWGQGYEQYF
TRBV5-4	13	.	TRBJ2-5	.	TGTGCCAGCAGCACGGCCCCGGAAGAGACCCAGTACTTC	CASSTAPEETQYF
TRBV7-8	17	.	TRBJ2-3	.	TGTGCCAGCAGCCGCACCTGGGCTAGCGCCGGGGGAGATACGCAGTATTTT	CASSRTWASAGGDTQYF
TRBV28	16	TRBD2	TRBJ2-3	.	TGTGCCAGCAGTTCCCAGACTAGCGGGGGTGCAGATACGCAGTATTTT	CASSSQTSGGADTQYF
TRBV30	12	TRBD1	TRBJ1-1	.	TGTGCCTCCGGACAGGGGGACACTGAAGCTTTCTTT	CASGQGDTEAFF
TRBV5-1	15	TRBD1	TRBJ1-1	.	TGCGCCAGCAGCCAGGACAGGGGGCATATAGGTGAAGCTTTCTTT	CASSQDRGHIGEAFF
TRBV7-9	17	TRBD1	TRBJ2-5	.	TGTGCCAGCAGCCGTGGGACAGGGGTCCAGTACCAAGAGACCCAGTACTTC	CASSRGTGVQYQETQYF
TRBV7-2	12	.	TRBJ2-2	.	TGTGCCAGCAGTGCAGGGGCCGGGGAGCTGTTTTTT	CASSAGAGELFF
TRBV28	15	.	TRBJ2-1	few	TGTGCCAGCAGCCCCGGCCTGGGCCTGTCGACGAAGCAGTTCTTC	CASSPGLGLSTKQFF
TRBV6-5	14	TRBD2	TRBJ2-1	.	TGTGCCAGCAGTGGGGGGGGAGAAAGGAATGAGCAGTTCTTC	CASSGGGERNEQFF
TRBV28	13	.	TRBJ2-5	.	TGTGCCAGCAGGGGGAGCCGGCGAGAGACCCAGTACTTC	CASRGSRRETQYF
TRBV28	14	.	TRBJ2-3	once	TGTGCCAGCAGTCCTCCGGGACAAGTCGATACGCAGTATTTT	CASSPPGQVDTQYF